This is a list of T cell receptor beta chains from one sample in a study of T cell repertoires in cytomegalovirus infection. TCRdb itself ran the reads through MiXCR, one entry per CDR3 protein. The table has under 800,000 distinct CDR3 sequences, more than 20% seen once; the top ten hold 8%. Sequencing input: CD8+ T cells from PBMCs. Receptors were obtained from a human donor in good health (CMV status not recorded). Some clones in this sample may be carry-over from other donors' samples. Each CDR3 is given with its conserved first and last residue. The D gene is left open where the match is weak. Only some rows state a clone size, as once, few, many or a class for expanded clones.

V gene	clone size	D gene	J gene	CDR3 protein	CDR3 DNA
TRBV28	many	NA	TRBJ2-1	CASTIDTSQDEQFF	TGTGCCAGCACCATCGACACGTCCCAGGATGAGCAGTTCTTC
TRBV27	NA	TRBD1	TRBJ2-1	CASSNPGGSEQFF	TGTGCCAGCAGCAATCCAGGGGGCAGTGAGCAGTTCTTC
TRBV7-2	many	NA	TRBJ2-6	CASSLAYRQRETNVLTF	TGTGCCAGCAGCTTAGCGTACCGGCAGCGTGAGACCAACGTCCTGACTTTC
TRBV10-2	NA	NA	TRBJ2-7	CASSEQGLYYEQYF	TGCGCCAGCAGTGAGCAGGGTCTCTACTACGAGCAGTACTTC
TRBV9	NA	NA	TRBJ1-2	CTSSGDGRYSNYGYTF	TGTACCAGCAGCGGGGACGGCCGGTACTCTAACTATGGCTACACCTTC
TRBV29-1	few	NA	TRBJ1-1	CSVSMNTEAFF	TGCAGCGTTAGCATGAACACTGAAGCTTTCTTT
TRBV7-8	many	NA	TRBJ2-5	CASSKHSTGRETQYF	TGTGCCAGCAGCAAACACTCAACAGGGAGGGAGACCCAGTACTTC
TRBV7-9	few	NA	TRBJ2-5	CASSSRQRNQETQYF	TGTGCCAGCAGCTCCCGACAGCGTAACCAAGAGACCCAGTACTTC
TRBV6-6	once	TRBD1	TRBJ2-3	CASGGPRDRGTDTQYF	TGTGCCAGCGGGGGGCCGAGGGACAGGGGCACAGATACGCAGTATTTT
TRBV29-1	many	TRBD2	TRBJ2-1	CSVAGGEDRYNEQFF	TGCAGCGTTGCTGGGGGGGAGGATCGGTACAATGAGCAGTTCTTC
TRBV7-9	many	NA	TRBJ2-2	CASSSVGSTGELFF	TGTGCCAGCAGCTCGGTAGGGAGCACCGGGGAGCTGTTTTTT
TRBV7-2	many	NA	TRBJ2-3	CASSLGLTDTQYF	TGTGCCAGCAGCTTAGGTCTGACAGATACGCAGTATTTT
TRBV28	NA	NA	TRBJ1-5	CASSLLRGAGQPQHF	TGTGCCAGCAGTTTATTACGGGGAGCCGGTCAGCCCCAGCATTTT
TRBV19	few	NA	TRBJ2-1	CASSMGEQFF	TGTGCCAGTAGTATGGGGGAGCAGTTCTTC
TRBV20-1	many	NA	TRBJ2-5	CSARDGGGQETQYF	TGCAGTGCTAGAGATGGAGGGGGCCAAGAGACCCAGTACTTC
TRBV28	NA	TRBD1	TRBJ1-2	CASSPPGQGFYGYTF	TGTGCCAGCAGTCCCCCGGGACAGGGGTTCTATGGCTACACCTTC
TRBV6-2/TRBV6-3	NA	NA	TRBJ1-6	CASSSAGSYNSPLHF	TGTGCCAGCAGTTCGGCGGGCTCCTATAATTCACCCCTCCACTTT
TRBV10-3	many	TRBD1	TRBJ2-3	CAIRSTGTVTDTQYF	TGTGCCATCAGAAGTACCGGGACAGTCACAGATACGCAGTATTTT
TRBV12-5	few	NA	TRBJ1-2	CASGLVRRTVYGYTF	TGTGCTAGTGGTTTGGTAAGGAGAACGGTCTATGGCTACACCTTC
TRBV25-1	NA	TRBD1	TRBJ2-7	CASSGPGTGPYRSSYEQYF	TGTGCCAGCAGTGGCCCCGGGACAGGGCCCTACCGAAGCTCCTACGAGCAGTACTTC
TRBV7-2	many	NA	TRBJ1-5	CASSQGRRVFWPQHF	TGTGCCAGCAGTCAGGGACGGCGGGTGTTTTGGCCCCAGCATTTT
TRBV10-3	NA	NA	TRBJ2-1	CAISEGDSSNEQFF	TGTGCCATCAGTGAGGGGGATTCCAGCAATGAGCAGTTCTTC
TRBV7-2	many	TRBD1	TRBJ1-2	CASPRTGGANYGYTF	TGTGCCAGCCCTAGGACAGGGGGCGCGAACTATGGCTACACCTTC
TRBV3-1	few	NA	TRBJ2-1	CASSLASGPFSYNEQFF	TGTGCCAGCAGCCTTGCCTCCGGGCCTTTTTCATACAATGAGCAGTTCTTC
TRBV7-6	many	TRBD2	TRBJ2-3	CASSQAGGPDTQYF	TGTGCCAGCAGCCAAGCGGGGGGGCCGGATACGCAGTATTTT
TRBV5-6	few	NA	TRBJ1-1	CASSFGKAEAFF	TGTGCCAGCAGCTTCGGTAAAGCTGAAGCTTTCTTT
TRBV10-3	NA	NA	TRBJ2-4	CTISDRDAKNIQYF	TGTACCATCAGTGACAGAGATGCCAAAAACATTCAGTACTTC
TRBV7-8	NA	NA	TRBJ2-7	CASSSELGMSYEQYF	TGTGCCAGCAGCTCAGAACTGGGGATGAGTTACGAGCAGTACTTC
TRBV7-9	NA	NA	TRBJ2-4	CASSLKGVYAKNIQYF	TGTGCCAGCAGCTTAAAGGGGGTATACGCCAAAAACATTCAGTACTTC
TRBV6-2/TRBV6-3	many	TRBD2	TRBJ2-1	CASSYSPSGWSSYNEQFF	TGTGCCAGCAGTTACTCGCCTAGCGGGTGGAGCTCCTACAATGAGCAGTTCTTC
TRBV13	NA	NA	TRBJ2-7	CASKGPRSYEQYF	TGTGCCAGCAAAGGTCCGCGCTCCTACGAGCAGTACTTC
TRBV28	NA	NA	TRBJ1-3	CASSLRGTYSGNTIYF	TGTGCCAGCAGTTTGCGAGGGACATACTCTGGAAACACCATATATTTT
TRBV29-1	NA	TRBD1	TRBJ1-2	CSVDRGLGYTF	TGCAGCGTTGACAGGGGGCTTGGCTACACCTTC
TRBV20-1	NA	TRBD2	TRBJ2-2	CSAIPPAGPNTGELFF	TGCAGTGCTATACCTCCAGCGGGGCCTAACACCGGGGAGCTGTTTTTT
TRBV7-9	few	NA	TRBJ1-2	CASTSPPWYGYTF	TGTGCCAGCACTTCGCCCCCTTGGTATGGCTACACCTTC
TRBV5-1	few	TRBD1	TRBJ1-4	CASSHHSLIPGQLSRKLFF	TGCGCCAGCAGCCACCACAGCCTCATTCCGGGACAGCTATCCCGCAAACTGTTTTTT
TRBV27	few	TRBD2	TRBJ2-2	CASSSRRGGLGELFF	TGTGCCAGCAGCTCCCGCCGGGGGGGATTGGGGGAGCTGTTTTTT
TRBV5-6	NA	NA	TRBJ2-3	CASSFGGQADTQYF	TGTGCCAGCAGCTTCGGAGGGCAGGCAGATACGCAGTATTTT
TRBV7-2	many	NA	TRBJ2-1	CASSLAVAASNNEQFF	TGTGCCAGCAGCTTAGCGGTAGCGGCCTCGAACAATGAGCAGTTCTTC
TRBV5-8	few	NA	TRBJ2-5	CASSLRGIETQYF	TGTGCCAGCAGCTTGAGGGGGATCGAGACCCAGTACTTC
TRBV28	NA	NA	TRBJ2-1	CASSFPKGRDEQFF	TGTGCCAGCAGTTTCCCAAAGGGGAGAGATGAGCAGTTCTTC
TRBV5-1	NA	NA	TRBJ2-3	CASSTLQETTDTQYF	TGCGCCAGCAGCACCCTACAGGAGACCACAGATACGCAGTATTTT
TRBV20-1	NA	NA	TRBJ2-3	CSARLVGVSVADTQYF	TGCAGTGCTAGATTAGTAGGTGTAAGCGTCGCAGATACGCAGTATTTT
TRBV7-9	many	NA	TRBJ1-1	CASSDVEVYTEAFF	TGTGCCAGCAGCGACGTGGAGGTGTACACTGAAGCTTTCTTT
TRBV7-4	many	NA	TRBJ1-1	CASSLDCMVATEAFF	TGTGCCAGCAGCTTAGATTGTATGGTGGCCACTGAAGCTTTCTTT
TRBV7-2	few	TRBD1	TRBJ1-4	CASSLGTGAEKLFF	TGTGCCAGCAGCCTCGGGACAGGGGCTGAAAAACTGTTTTTT
TRBV28	NA	NA	TRBJ1-1	CASLGTEKVETEAFF	TGTGCCAGTCTCGGGACGGAAAAAGTGGAAACTGAAGCTTTCTTT
TRBV14	few	NA	TRBJ2-5	CASSQVGAQETQYF	TGTGCCAGCAGCCAAGTGGGGGCCCAAGAGACCCAGTACTTC
TRBV2	NA	NA	TRBJ2-7	CASSEYRREQYF	TGTGCCAGCAGTGAGTATAGGCGGGAGCAGTACTTC
TRBV5-4	few	TRBD1	TRBJ2-1	CASSLRTGGAGDEQFF	TGTGCCAGCAGCCTAAGGACAGGGGGCGCGGGTGATGAGCAGTTCTTC
TRBV29-1	NA	TRBD2	TRBJ2-5	CSVLGRVQETQYF	TGCAGCGTCCTGGGGAGGGTACAAGAGACCCAGTACTTC